The clone carrying this TCR beta chain was detected a few times. The sample is drawn from a study of human T cells and chemical hapten exposure. The overall study: The sensitizer, 2% DPC, was used on around 2 cm by around 2 cm of upper inner arm skin.

During construction of the library, unique molecular identifiers were attached to individual cDNA molecules for quantitative, reproducible TCR counting. TCRdb ran MiXCR on the RACE reads and lists one entry per CDR3 protein. This table has about 110,000 distinct CDR3 sequences, around 10% appearing once. The V and J ends lost 1 base and 6 bases respectively, with 12 bases between them. The CDR3 is 14 residues long. The germline gives CDR1 SGHTA, CDR2 FQGNSA. Time point given: pre-sensitization, week 0. Noted treatment: therapeutic diphenylcyclopropenone sensitization with weekly scalp DPC. Each donor was an alopecia patient between 18 and 70 years of age who qualified for DPC.

The chain couples TRBV7-2 to TRBJ1-2, with D tentatively TRBD1 (5 bases). This specimen consisted of whole blood, obtained in connection with sensitization to the hapten diphenylcyclopropenone (DPC). This TCR was recovered from a woman aged 45-65 years with alopecia areata. Some clones in this sample may be carry-over from other donors' samples. CDR3 in DNA: TGTGCCAGCAGCTTAGTCTGGCAGGGTAATGGCTACACCTTC. This translates into CASSLVWQGNGYTF.